Included here is one T cell receptor (beta chain) sequence, with context. Assay: immunoSEQ multiplex PCR; the TCRdb copy retains only in-frame clones and omits some. This sample has 100,000 to 120,000 clones; approximately 90% occur once, and the top ten carry approximately 3.5%. The CDR3 contains 15 residues. V was clipped by 2 bases and J by 0 bases, with 11 bases between them. Germline CDR1 is SNHLY and CDR2 is FYNNEI. The sample belongs to a study of blood T cell repertoires in COVID-19. The sequencing input was peripheral blood. This clonotype was sampled from a woman aged 50 to 60 with acute or convalescent COVID-19. The rearrangement joins TRBV2 to TRBJ2-7; no clear D gene. In DNA form, the CDR3 reads TGTGCCAGCAGTGAAAAAAGCGCCAGCTCCTACGAGCAGTACTTC. It yields the protein CASSEKSASSYEQYF.